These 29 T cell receptor beta chains were sequenced from one sample in a study of blood T cell repertoires in COVID-19. Clones were read by immunoSEQ multiplex PCR, and TCRdb kept only the in-frame ones, dropping some. The table lists over 250,000 clones, 83% of them singletons. The sequenced sample was peripheral blood. These receptors were collected from a woman aged 45-60 years who had recovered from COVID-19.

The sample holds one count of this clone. This CDR3 reads CAWSLYSSNSPLHF. DNA for the CDR3: TGTGCCTGGAGTCTATACTCGTCGAATTCACCCCTCCACTTT. V and J are TRBV30 and TRBJ1-6; D not resolved. Germline loops: CDR1 GTSNPN, CDR2 SVGIG (reference sequence). Trimming took off 2 bases at V and 7 bases at J, with 12 bases between the two ends. This CDR3 region has 14 residues.

This chain joins TRBV2 and TRBJ1-1; 7 bases line up with TRBD1. The CDR3 is 14 residues long. Germline trimming cut 4 bases from V and 2 bases from J; bases unmatched to any gene: 4. Germline V gene data show CDR1 as SNHLY and CDR2 as FYNNEI. The CDR3 spells CASSVGQVNTEAFF. As DNA, the CDR3 is TGTGCCAGCAGTGTCGGACAGGTTAACACTGAAGCTTTCTTT.

The DNA of the CDR3 is TGTGCCAGCAGTGACGGAGGCACCACAACCGGGGAGCTGTTTTTT. Amino acid sequence: CASSDGGTTTGELFF. The rearrangement joins TRBV6-4 to TRBJ2-2, with a possible D match to TRBD2 (5 bases). This CDR3 is 15 amino acids long. CDR1 is MRHNA, CDR2 SNTAGT, per germline. V was shortened by 2 bases and J by 5 bases, with 12 bases between the two germline ends.

CDR3 sequence (DNA): TGTGCCAGCAGCTCCCGGGACAAGGCATCCTACGAGCAGTACTTC. Its translation is CASSSRDKASYEQYF. The V and J genes are TRBV5-4 and TRBJ2-7; tentative D call: TRBD1 (6 bases). CDR3 length: 15 amino acids. Germline V lookup: CDR1 SGHNT, CDR2 YYREEE (reference sequence). Trimming stripped 3 bases from V and 1 base from J, with 14 bases between.

This clone was observed a single time. The chain has TRBV27 and TRBJ1-4; no reliable D call. The CDR3 contains 14 residues. CDR1 MNHEY and CDR2 SMNVEV come from the germline V gene (reference sequence). Trimming took off 6 bases at V and 10 bases at J, with 18 bases between the two ends. The CDR3 DNA sequence: TGTGCCAGCAGGTCCTCGGGAGCGGAGGGAAAACTGTTTTTT. Translated: CASRSSGAEGKLFF.

V usage is TRBV28 and J usage is TRBJ1-5; 11 bases agree with TRBD1. V lost 5 bases and J lost 2; bases outside the gene matches: 2. The germline V gene encodes CDR1 MDHEN and CDR2 SYDVKM. The CDR3 loop spans 15 amino acids. CDR3 region: CASSGGQGGNQPQHF. The DNA of the CDR3 is TGTGCCAGCAGTGGGGGACAGGGGGGCAATCAGCCCCAGCATTTT.

This chain uses TRBV7-6 with TRBJ2-5; 7 bases are shared with TRBD1. The germline CDR1 and CDR2 sequences are SGHVS and FNYEAQ. V shed 0 bases, J shed 5 bases, and the junction held 0 bases outside the gene matches. CDR3 length: 13 amino acids. CDR3 sequence reads: CASSLATGETQYF. The DNA of the CDR3 is TGTGCCAGCAGCTTAGCGACAGGGGAGACCCAGTACTTC. The complete variable domain, with remaining parts taken from reference TRBV7-6 and TRBJ2-5, reads GAGVSQSPRYKVTKRGQDVALRCDPISGHVSLYWYRQALGQGPEFLTYFNYEAQQDKSGLPNDRFSAERPEGSISTLTIQRTEQRDSAMYRCASSLATGETQYFGPGTRLLVL.

V and J are TRBV6-5 and TRBJ1-5; D ambiguous. The CDR3 extends over 14 amino acids. Trimming left V 0 bases short and J 7 bases short, with 10 bases between. Germline V lookup: CDR1 MNHEY, CDR2 SVGAGI. The CDR3 region has the DNA TGTGCCAGCAGTTACTCGAAGTTAGAACAGCCCCAGCATTTT. Protein sequence: CASSYSKLEQPQHF.

The chain links TRBV7-2 to TRBJ2-7; tentatively, D is TRBD2 (5 bases). CDR3 length: 16 amino acids. Per germline, CDR1 SGHTA and CDR2 FQGNSA. Trimming shortened V by 5 bases and J by 4 bases, and 21 bases separated the two germline ends. In DNA, the CDR3 is TGTGCCAGCAGCCCGGGGTTCCGGGCTAGCTTGTACGAGCAGTACTTC. Residues: CASSPGFRASLYEQYF.

The chain carries TRBV9 and TRBJ2-7, with D maybe TRBD2 (6 bases). The CDR3 consists of 15 residues. V lost 3 bases and J lost 7, with 20 bases in between. Germline V gene lookup returns CDR1 SGDLS and CDR2 YYNGEE. The CDR3 protein is CASSAGWRAGSEQYF. The CDR3 DNA is TGTGCCAGCAGCGCAGGATGGCGGGCGGGGAGTGAGCAGTACTTC.

This chain joins TRBV28 and TRBJ1-2; D is uncertain. The CDR3 covers 14 residues. Germline V gene data show CDR1 as MDHEN and CDR2 as SYDVKM. Deletions cut 7 bases from V and 3 bases from J, with 15 bases between. The CDR3: CASNGRATHYGYTF. In DNA, the CDR3 is TGTGCCAGCAACGGGAGGGCCACCCACTATGGCTACACCTTC.

This clone appeared once. This sequence joins TRBV5-4 and TRBJ2-5; 9 nucleotides line up with TRBD2. Germline V gives CDR1 SGHNT, CDR2 YYREEE (reference sequence). V shed 4 bases and J 5 bases; nucleotides not matched to a gene: 6. This CDR3 spans 14 amino acids. The CDR3 is CASSVAGAPETQYF. The DNA for the CDR3 is TGTGCCAGCAGCGTAGCGGGAGCCCCTGAGACCCAGTACTTC.

The V gene is TRBV13, the J gene TRBJ2-7, with D maybe TRBD1 (7 bases). Germline assignment: CDR1 PRHDT and CDR2 FYEKMQ (reference sequence). The CDR3 extends over 14 amino acids. Trimming cost V 4 bases and J 5 bases, with 15 bases left between them. CDR3: CASSSGQEGDEQYF. The CDR3 nucleotides read TGTGCCAGCAGCTCAGGACAGGAGGGCGACGAGCAGTACTTC. The variable domain in full, with the rest retrieved from reference TRBV13 and TRBJ2-7, is AAGVIQSPRHLIKEKRETATLKCYPIPRHDTVYWYQQGPGQDPQFLISFYEKMQSDKGSIPDRFSAQQFSDYHSELNMSSLELGDSALYFCASSSGQEGDEQYFGPGTRLTVT.

J is TRBJ2-7 and V is TRBV11-2; 10 bases line up with TRBD1. The CDR3 is 15 residues long. V shed 4 bases and J 6 bases; nucleotides not matched to a gene: 9. CDR1 is SGHAT and CDR2 is FQNNGV in the germline V gene. DNA for the CDR3: TGTGCCAGCAGCTCGAGGGACAGGGGAGCTCTCGAGCAGTACTTC. It translates to CASSSRDRGALEQYF.

The genes are TRBV5-1 and TRBJ2-1; 12 bases agree with TRBD2. V lost 2 bases and J lost 8; bases outside the gene matches: 5. Germline CDR1 SGHRS, CDR2 YFSETQ. The CDR3 has 15 residues. The chain's CDR3 is CASSFGLAGLDEQFF. CDR3 DNA sequence: TGCGCCAGCAGCTTCGGACTAGCGGGGCTAGATGAGCAGTTCTTC.

This clone turned up a few times. The CDR3, as DNA: TGTGCCAGCAGTGCACAGGGGACTAGCACAGATACGCAGTATTTT. This gives the protein CASSAQGTSTDTQYF. The chain is built from TRBV6-2 or TRBV6-3 and TRBJ2-3; TRBD1 is a possible D gene (7 bases). Germline V gene lookup returns CDR1 MNHEY and CDR2 SVGEGT. V lost 5 bases and J lost 0, with 12 bases in between. This CDR3 is built from 15 residues.

The V gene is TRBV5-1, the J gene TRBJ1-5; TRBD1 matches 12 bases. Trimming at V came to 4 bases and at J to 5 bases, leaving 7 bases not matched to a gene. The CDR3 consists of 16 residues. Per germline, CDR1 SGHRS and CDR2 YFSETQ. This chain's CDR3 is CASSLGTGGRDQPQHF. The CDR3 coding sequence is TGCGCCAGCAGCCTAGGGACAGGGGGCCGGGATCAGCCCCAGCATTTT.

This clone was detected only once. The rearrangement joins TRBV5-1 to TRBJ2-3, with 9 bases aligning to TRBD1. The CDR3 totals 16 residues. CDR1 is SGHRS, CDR2 YFSETQ, per germline. J lost 3 bases, V lost 4 bases, and 9 bases had no gene match. CDR3 sequence (DNA): TGCGCCAGCAGCAACCCGACAGGGGGTAGGACAGATACGCAGTATTTT. Translation gives CASSNPTGGRTDTQYF.

The genes are TRBV28 and TRBJ1-4, with D possibly being TRBD1 (6 bases). The V and J ends lost 5 bases and 5 bases respectively, with 15 bases between them. The germline V gene has CDR1 MDHEN and CDR2 SYDVKM. There are 15 residues in the CDR3. The CDR3 sequence: CASSPRTASNEKLFF. Here the CDR3 DNA reads TGTGCCAGCAGTCCCCGGACAGCGTCAAATGAAAAACTGTTTTTT.

The chain employs TRBV28 and TRBJ1-5; possibly TRBD1 for D (5 bases). Per the germline V gene, CDR1 is MDHEN and CDR2 is SYDVKM. CDR3 length: 15 amino acids. Trimming pared 6 bases from V and 4 bases from J, leaving 16 bases between. The CDR3 region is CASSPFRQINQPQHF. CDR3 coding DNA: TGTGCCAGCAGCCCCTTCAGACAGATAAATCAGCCCCAGCATTTT.

This clone was detected only a few times. The chain has TRBV5-6 and TRBJ1-2, with D tentatively TRBD1 (6 bases). CDR3 length: 18 residues. Trimming cost V 4 bases and J 2 bases, with 24 bases left between them. Germline values: CDR1 SGHDT, CDR2 YYEEEE. The CDR3 nucleotides read TGTGCCAGCAGCCTAACAGCAAATACAGGGTTTGCCAACTATGGCTACACCTTC. Amino acid sequence: CASSLTANTGFANYGYTF.

The chain combines TRBV30 with TRBJ1-5, with TRBD1 matching over 8 bases. The V and J ends lost 0 bases and 3 bases, in that order; junction bases with no gene match: 10. This CDR3 comprises 17 residues. Germline V gene data show CDR1 as GTSNPN and CDR2 as SVGIG (reference sequence). CDR3 sequence (DNA): TGTGCCTGGAGTGTACATCGACAGGGGATGTTCAATCAGCCCCAGCATTTT. Translating it yields CAWSVHRQGMFNQPQHF.

This clone has more than one count but fewer than ten. This same CDR3 is encoded by further DNA sequences in the sample. The genes are TRBV19 and TRBJ2-1; TRBD1 matches at 10 bases. Trimming at V came to 10 bases and at J to 9 bases, leaving 15 bases not matched to a gene. Per the germline V gene, CDR1 is LNHDA and CDR2 is SQIVND (reference sequence). The CDR3 runs to 15 residues. In DNA, the CDR3 is TGTGCCATTATTATTGGGACAGGGGCGGGGGGTGAGCAGTTCTTC. Its translation is CAIIIGTGAGGEQFF.

The V and J genes are TRBV20-1 and TRBJ1-2, with D unresolved. Between the trimmed V and J ends, which lost 6 bases and 8 bases, there was a span of 13 bases. Germline CDR1 reads DFQATT; CDR2 reads SNEGSKA (reference sequence). The CDR3 loop spans 11 amino acids. The CDR3 region has the DNA TGCAGTGCAACAGCGCCGGGGGGCTACACCTTC. Its protein is CSATAPGGYTF.

The CDR3 here is CATSRALPSGADTQYF. In DNA, the CDR3 is TGTGCCACCAGCAGAGCCCTCCCCAGTGGTGCAGATACGCAGTATTTT. The rearrangement links TRBV15 to TRBJ2-3, with D unclear. V was shortened by 1 base and J by 4 bases, with 15 bases between the two germline ends. The CDR3 runs to 16 residues. Germline V gives CDR1 LNHNV, CDR2 YYDKDF (reference sequence).

This rearrangement joins TRBV20-1 to TRBJ2-7, with TRBD1 matching 8 bases. V gave up 3 bases and J gave up 0 bases; unmatched junction bases: 7. The CDR3 extends over 15 amino acids. Germline V gives CDR1 DFQATT, CDR2 SNEGSKA (reference sequence). The DNA of the CDR3 is TGCAGTGCTAGTGCCCCGGGACAGGTCTCCTACGAGCAGTACTTC. This translates into CSASAPGQVSYEQYF.

The gene calls are TRBV5-1 and TRBJ2-5; 8 positions agree with TRBD2. CDR1 and CDR2 (germline): SGHRS, YFSETQ. V trimming: 0 bases; J trimming: 2 bases; junction bases outside the gene matches: 6. The CDR3 runs to 16 residues. Written as DNA, the CDR3 is TGCGCCAGCAGCTTGGGGGGACTAGTTGGACAAGAGACCCAGTACTTC. Amino acids: CASSLGGLVGQETQYF.

This clone was recorded a few times. This rearrangement joins TRBV28 to TRBJ2-7; TRBD2 is a possible D gene (5 bases). The length of the CDR3 is 13 residues. With 6 bases removed from V and 2 bases from J, the gap between germline ends came to 11 bases. CDR1 is MDHEN, CDR2 SYDVKM, per germline. As DNA, the CDR3 is TGTGCCAGCAGGCGGGCCTCTACCTACGAGCAGTACTTC. The encoded protein is CASRRASTYEQYF.

The chain links TRBV28 to TRBJ2-1; possibly TRBD1 for D (5 bases). This CDR3 has 12 amino acids. The ends were cut back, 7 bases at V and 8 bases at J, with 12 bases in the middle. The V gene's germline CDR1 is MDHEN and CDR2 SYDVKM. The CDR3 loop reads CASTTQGDEQFF. CDR3 coding DNA: TGTGCCAGCACCACTCAGGGCGATGAGCAGTTCTTC.